The 10 T cell receptor beta chains below were found in one sample sequenced in a study of cytomegalovirus exposure and HLA in healthy donors (dated by TCRdb to 2016 to 2017). The library was made by the immunoSEQ multiplex PCR assay. The multiplex PCR relied on a mix of 60 forward primers for TCR Vbeta segments and 13 reverse primers for TCR Jbeta segments. Sourced from immuneACCESS, this table was stored by TCRdb with only in-frame sequences that have V and J called. A share of the clones is absent; for the studies checked, an unresolved V gene accounts for under half, and the remainder has no known explanation. The sample data list 75,000 to 90,000 clones, and about a tenth of these were observed just once. The leading ten clones occupy around 26% of the sample. The sequenced sample was PBMCs. These receptors came from a man between 60 and 75 years old in good health and CMV-seropositive.

The chain joins TRBV2 to TRBJ2-7; D is undetermined. Between the trimmed V and J ends, which lost 4 bases and 0 bases, there was a span of 10 bases. CDR3 length equals 14 residues. CDR1 and CDR2 from the germline V gene are SNHLY and FYNNEI. The CDR3 loop is CASSVVPSSYEQYF. CDR3 coding DNA: TGTGCCAGCAGTGTTGTGCCGAGCTCCTACGAGCAGTACTTC.

CDR3 in DNA: TGTGCCAGTCGGGAAACAGGGGACTCCACAGATACGCAGTATTTT. Its protein is CASRETGDSTDTQYF. J is TRBJ2-3 and V is TRBV19; possibly TRBD1 for D (7 bases). This CDR3 is 15 amino acids long. Trimming cost V 8 bases and J 2 bases, with 17 bases left between them. Germline CDR1 and CDR2: LNHDA and SQIVND (reference sequence).

There are a few counts of this clone. The chain recombines TRBV6-5 with TRBJ2-1; TRBD2 is a possible D gene (5 bases). The CDR3 covers 16 residues. Per germline, CDR1 MNHEY and CDR2 SVGAGI. The ends were cut back, 0 bases at V and 3 bases at J, with 12 bases in the middle. The CDR3, as DNA: TGTGCCAGCAGTTACTCCCACGGGATGGGCTACAATGAGCAGTTCTTC. This translates into CASSYSHGMGYNEQFF.

This clone occurred a few times. V gene TRBV16 combines with J gene TRBJ1-2, with D unresolved. V dropped 2 bases and J dropped 4 bases, with 11 bases sitting between them. The CDR3 loop spans 14 amino acids. The germline V gene has CDR1 KGHSY and CDR2 FQNENV. The CDR3 reads CASSQGTGTYGYTF. The CDR3, as DNA: TGTGCCAGCAGCCAAGGAACGGGAACCTATGGCTACACCTTC.

Only a few counts were recorded for this clone. This sequence joins TRBV28 and TRBJ2-3, with TRBD2 as a possible D gene (6 bases). Germline assignment: CDR1 MDHEN and CDR2 SYDVKM. Trimming stripped 2 bases from V and 2 bases from J, with 11 bases between. This CDR3 contains 15 residues. The CDR3 here is CASSLGGAFTDTQYF. For the CDR3, the DNA is TGTGCCAGCAGTTTAGGCGGGGCCTTCACAGATACGCAGTATTTT.

The V call is TRBV19, the J call TRBJ2-2; D remains ambiguous. Germline V gene sequence: CDR1 LNHDA, CDR2 SQIVND (reference sequence). V was clipped by 3 bases and J by 4 bases, with 9 bases between them. This CDR3 is built from 14 residues. CDR3 bases: TGTGCCAGTAGTATTGGGCAACGCACCGGGGAGCTGTTTTTT. Protein sequence: CASSIGQRTGELFF.

Only a few counts were recorded for this clone. The chain carries TRBV5-1 and TRBJ1-2, with 7 bases lining up with TRBD1. The CDR3 has 16 residues. Germline CDR1 reads SGHRS; CDR2 reads YFSETQ. V gave up 0 bases and J gave up 4 bases; unmatched junction bases: 9. As DNA, the CDR3 is TGCGCCAGCAGCTTGGCCGGGCAGGGGGAAGGCTATGGCTACACCTTC. This translates into CASSLAGQGEGYGYTF.

In this sample, this clone turned up a few times. The chain is built from TRBV6-1 and TRBJ1-4; 7 nucleotides match TRBD1. This CDR3 is 13 amino acids long. Germline values: CDR1 MNHNS, CDR2 SASEGT. J lost 7 bases, V lost 10 bases, and 9 bases had no gene match. CDR3: CATRDRGTEKLFF. Written as DNA, the CDR3 is TGTGCCACCCGGGACAGAGGTACTGAAAAACTGTTTTTT.

This clone was picked up a small number of times. The chain joins TRBV2 to TRBJ1-2, with a possible D match to TRBD1 (6 bases). Germline CDR1 is SNHLY and CDR2 is FYNNEI. This CDR3 comprises 14 residues. V was shortened by 10 bases and J by 3 bases, with 18 bases between the two germline ends. The CDR3 region is CATDDRPRDYGYTF. The CDR3 DNA is TGTGCCACCGATGACAGGCCGAGAGACTATGGCTACACCTTC.

The V gene is TRBV14, the J gene TRBJ2-3; D is unresolved. In germline, CDR1 is SGHDN, CDR2 FVKESK. The V end was cut by 2 bases, the J end by 7 bases, with 4 bases between. The CDR3 is 11 residues long. The CDR3 DNA is TGTGCCAGCAGCCAAAGCAATACGCAGTATTTT. Amino acid sequence: CASSQSNTQYF.